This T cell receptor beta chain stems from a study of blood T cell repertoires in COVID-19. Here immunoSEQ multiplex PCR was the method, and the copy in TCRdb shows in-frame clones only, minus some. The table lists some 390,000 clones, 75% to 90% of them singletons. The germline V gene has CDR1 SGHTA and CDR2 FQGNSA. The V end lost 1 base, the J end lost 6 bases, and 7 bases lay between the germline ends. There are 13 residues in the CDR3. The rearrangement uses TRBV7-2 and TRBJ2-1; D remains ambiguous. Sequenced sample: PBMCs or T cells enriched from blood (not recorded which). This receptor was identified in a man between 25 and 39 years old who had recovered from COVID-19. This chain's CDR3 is CASSLGPANEQFF. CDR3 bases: TGTGCCAGCAGCTTAGGGCCCGCCAATGAGCAGTTCTTC.